A selection of T cell receptor beta chains follows, all from one sample in a study of glioma-infiltrating T cells after dendritic cell vaccination. TCRdb's table, derived via immunoSEQ multiplex PCR, lists solely in-frame clones and lacks some. The repertoire holds about 64,000 clones, with around 83% as singletons. The sequencing here drew on blood, taken before dendritic cell vaccination. The receptor source for this set is a human donor with glioblastoma. The CDR3 runs from the conserved cysteine through the conserved F or W. D genes are given only for firm matches.

d_gene	v_gene	j_gene	CDR3aa
TRBD2	TRBV11-2	TRBJ2-5	CASSPGTSGGLGETQYF
.	TRBV7-9	TRBJ2-1	CASSSGPLANNEQFF
TRBD2	TRBV4-1	TRBJ2-3	CASSQVLPGLGQAGQYF
.	TRBV11-2	TRBJ2-1	CASSLGTGGNNEQFF
.	TRBV5-4	TRBJ2-7	CASSLAPSAGEQYF
TRBD1	TRBV4-1	TRBJ2-5	CASSQRGQGQETQYF
TRBD1	TRBV29-1	TRBJ2-6	CSPDRGSGANVLTF
TRBD2	TRBV6-6	TRBJ2-1	CASSRSGGLYNEQFF
.	TRBV7-6	TRBJ2-2	CASTKPELFF
TRBD1	TRBV15	TRBJ1-6	CATSRGTGGSPLHF
TRBD1	TRBV7-8	TRBJ1-2	CASSLISRDSFYGYTF
.	TRBV4-1	TRBJ2-7	CASSQDTLNPVYEQYF
TRBD1	TRBV19	TRBJ2-7	CASSARPGQGENEQYF
.	TRBV10-2	TRBJ2-7	CATRFLEQYF
.	TRBV2	TRBJ2-5	CASSEMSSRTTQYF
.	TRBV5-1	TRBJ2-2	CASSFTLANTGELFF
.	TRBV11-2	TRBJ1-2	CASSLQTVPTF
.	TRBV5-6	TRBJ1-6	CASSTQGGMAPLHF
.	TRBV28	TRBJ2-3	CASSRTDTQYF
TRBD2	TRBV27	TRBJ2-7	CASRHHRGDEQYF
.	TRBV15	TRBJ2-5	CATSSVKRGQETQYF
TRBD2	TRBV28	TRBJ2-2	CASRTSLATGELFF
.	TRBV9	TRBJ2-3	CASSPLASGDTQYF
TRBD1	TRBV6-5	TRBJ1-5	CASSGGTVGQPQHF
TRBD1	TRBV28	TRBJ1-1	CASSTLQGVWTEAFF
.	TRBV5-1	TRBJ1-2	CASSLDGGDYGYTF
.	TRBV5-1	TRBJ2-6	CASSRDTNSGANVLTF
TRBD1	TRBV6-6	TRBJ1-2	CASSHGTGGNYGYTF